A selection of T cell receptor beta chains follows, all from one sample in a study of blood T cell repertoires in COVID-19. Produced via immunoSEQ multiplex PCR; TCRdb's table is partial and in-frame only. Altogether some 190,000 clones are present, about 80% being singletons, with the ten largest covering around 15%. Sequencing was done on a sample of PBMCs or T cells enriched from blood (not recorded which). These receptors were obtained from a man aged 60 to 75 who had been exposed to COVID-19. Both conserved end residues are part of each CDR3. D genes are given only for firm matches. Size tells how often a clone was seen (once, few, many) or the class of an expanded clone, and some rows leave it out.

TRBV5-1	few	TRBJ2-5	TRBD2	CASSPTRLAGVETQYF	TGCGCCAGCAGCCCTACCCGGCTAGCGGGAGTGGAGACCCAGTACTTC
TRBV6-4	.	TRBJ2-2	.	CASSVQGFTGELFF	TGTGCCAGCAGTGTCCAGGGCTTCACCGGGGAGCTGTTTTTT
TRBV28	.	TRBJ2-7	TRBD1	CASSSGTGGTYEQYF	TGTGCCAGCAGTTCAGGGACAGGTGGTACCTACGAGCAGTACTTC
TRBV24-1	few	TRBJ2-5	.	CATSEYRGETQYF	TGTGCCACCAGTGAATATCGCGGCGAGACCCAGTACTTC
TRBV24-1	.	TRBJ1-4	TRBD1	CATSDPGQGGNEKLFF	TGTGCCACCAGTGATCCGGGACAGGGAGGGAATGAAAAACTGTTTTTT
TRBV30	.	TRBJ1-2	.	CAWKRQAHYGYTF	TGTGCCTGGAAACGACAGGCGCACTATGGCTACACCTTC
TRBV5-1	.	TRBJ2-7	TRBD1	CASSLRQGAYEQYF	TGCGCCAGCAGCTTACGACAGGGTGCCTACGAGCAGTACTTC
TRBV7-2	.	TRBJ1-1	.	CASSLVAVANTEAFF	TGTGCCAGCAGCTTAGTAGCGGTAGCGAATACTGAAGCTTTCTTT
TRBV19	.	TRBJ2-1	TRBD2	CATHRSSGGKYNEQFF	TGTGCCACCCATCGATCTAGCGGTGGCAAATACAATGAGCAGTTCTTC
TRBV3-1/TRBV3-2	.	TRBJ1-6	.	CASSITSSYNSPLHF	TGTGCCAGCAGTATTACGAGCTCCTATAATTCACCCCTCCACTTT
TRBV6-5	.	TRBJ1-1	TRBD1	CASRGLTGRTEAFF	TGTGCCAGCAGGGGCTTGACAGGGAGGACTGAAGCTTTCTTT
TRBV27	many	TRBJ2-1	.	CASSFGVYNEQFF	TGTGCCAGCAGTTTCGGGGTATACAATGAGCAGTTCTTC
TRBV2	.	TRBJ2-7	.	CASSEAAGGGEQYF	TGTGCCAGCAGTGAAGCGGCAGGAGGTGGGGAGCAGTACTTC
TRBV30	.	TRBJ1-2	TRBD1	CAWFGQVLNYGYTF	TGTGCCTGGTTTGGACAGGTCCTCAACTATGGCTACACCTTC
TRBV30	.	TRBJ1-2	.	CAWLGGQRGGYTF	TGTGCCTGGCTTGGAGGACAGAGGGGAGGCTACACCTTC
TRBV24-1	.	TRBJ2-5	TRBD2	CATSPTQGGGETQYF	TGTGCCACCAGTCCCACGCAGGGCGGGGGGGAGACCCAGTACTTC
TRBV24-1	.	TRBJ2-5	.	CATSDSGRETQYF	TGTGCCACCAGTGACTCTGGGAGAGAGACCCAGTACTTC
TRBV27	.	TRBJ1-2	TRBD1	CASSSRTGGLYDGYTF	TGTGCCAGCAGTTCCCGGACAGGAGGACTTTATGATGGCTACACCTTC
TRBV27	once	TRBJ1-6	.	CASKPARYNSPLHF	TGTGCCAGCAAGCCAGCGCGGTATAATTCACCCCTCCACTTT
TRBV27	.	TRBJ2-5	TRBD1	CASSLFRDRGSQETQYF	TGTGCCAGCAGTTTATTCCGGGACAGGGGTTCCCAAGAGACCCAGTACTTC
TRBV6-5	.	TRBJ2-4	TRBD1	CASSYSITGENIQYF	TGTGCCAGCAGTTACTCGATCACAGGGGAAAACATTCAGTACTTC
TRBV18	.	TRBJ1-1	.	CASSLPRRANTEAFF	TGTGCCAGCTCGCTCCCTCGCAGGGCGAACACTGAAGCTTTCTTT
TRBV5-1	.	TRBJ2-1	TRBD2	CASSLEGGSSYNEQFF	TGCGCCAGCAGCTTGGAAGGCGGGAGCTCCTACAATGAGCAGTTCTTC
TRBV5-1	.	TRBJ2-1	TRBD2	CASSRDGPPLAGGGNEQFF	TGCGCCAGCAGCCGCGATGGCCCCCCTCTGGCGGGAGGGGGGAATGAGCAGTTCTTC
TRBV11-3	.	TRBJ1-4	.	CASSSGFYNEKLFF	TGTGCCAGCAGCTCAGGGTTCTATAATGAAAAACTGTTTTTT
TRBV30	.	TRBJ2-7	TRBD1	CAWSTGTGGNYEQYF	TGTGCCTGGAGCACCGGGACAGGGGGGAACTACGAGCAGTACTTC
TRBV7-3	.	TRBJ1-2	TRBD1	CASSLTSGGGGYTF	TGTGCCAGCAGCTTAACTTCAGGGGGCGGTGGCTACACCTTC
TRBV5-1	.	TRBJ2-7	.	CASSLIRVGYEQYF	TGCGCCAGCAGCTTGATCAGGGTAGGCTACGAGCAGTACTTC
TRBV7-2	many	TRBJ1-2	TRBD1	CASSSFDRGQGYTF	TGTGCCAGCAGCTCCTTTGACAGGGGGCAAGGCTACACCTTC
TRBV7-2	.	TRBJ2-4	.	CASSLAPVAKNIQYF	TGTGCCAGCAGCTTAGCGCCGGTCGCCAAAAACATTCAGTACTTC
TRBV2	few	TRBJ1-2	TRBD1	CASIPDRDYGYTF	TGTGCCAGCATTCCAGACAGGGACTATGGCTACACCTTC
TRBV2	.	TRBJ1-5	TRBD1	CASSRDRFNQPQHF	TGTGCCAGCAGTAGGGACAGGTTCAATCAGCCCCAGCATTTT
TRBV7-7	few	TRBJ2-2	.	CASSLLAPGELFF	TGTGCCAGCAGCTTGTTGGCTCCCGGGGAGCTGTTTTTT
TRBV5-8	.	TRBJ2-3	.	CASSYDLYTQYF	TGTGCCAGCAGTTACGACTTGTATACGCAGTATTTT
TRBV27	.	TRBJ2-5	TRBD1	CATTGQGARTQYF	TGTGCCACAACGGGACAGGGGGCGAGGACCCAGTACTTC
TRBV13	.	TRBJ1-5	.	CASSSSTEGPQHF	TGTGCCAGCAGCTCGTCGACAGAAGGGCCCCAGCATTTT
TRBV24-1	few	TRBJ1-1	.	CATSDDRTTEAFF	TGTGCCACCAGTGACGACAGGACGACTGAAGCTTTCTTT